This T cell receptor beta chain stems from a study of shared clonotypes between healthy human individuals (dated by TCRdb to 2018 to 2020). With regard to the full study: The cohort included three men and a couple of women between 18 and 49 years of age. Per donor, three plates each were used for CD4 naive and CD4 memory, two for CD8 naive, and one for CD8 memory. Blood TCR repertoires of a handful of healthy adults were deeply sequenced to estimate repertoire size and the extent of clonotype sharing between individuals. To increase sequencing depth and limit assay-specific biases, TCR repertoire library preparation and sequencing were carried out by different laboratories using diverse techniques. Between about 0.8 and 9.5 billion PBMCs per donor were obtained by leukapheresis. The research as a whole found: Clonotypes shared by all four sorted-subset donors showed higher generation probabilities than non-shared clonotypes. Based on pairwise subsampling, the degree of clonotype sharing among donors was expected to be affected by sequencing depth. Even with the large sequencing depth, rarefaction of the sorted-subset datasets indicated that sequencing was incomplete. Estimated clonotype richness was generally larger for naive than for memory subsets. Only blood was sampled, and tissue TCR repertoires likely differ from those in blood. Across a few donors, about 5.2% of naive CD4, approximately 3.6% of naive CD8, approximately 2.5% of memory CD4, and under 0.45% of memory CD8 clonotypes were shared. The genetic and exposure-history diversity represented was limited by the small number of donors.

Donors were healthy HIV-negative adults with no recently reported acute infections or vaccinations. Every donor was a Caucasian adult living in Nashville, Tennessee, USA. CD4+ T cells were enriched through magnetic negative selection, after which naive cells were positively selected on CD45RA and the remaining negative fraction served as the memory subset. After blood collection by leukapheresis, PBMCs were isolated using Ficoll-Histopaque density gradient centrifugation and then cryopreserved in the vapor phase of liquid nitrogen. Purity and quantity of every magnetically sorted T cell population were checked by analytical flow cytometry. Genomic DNA was isolated from each sorted fraction and quantified by UV absorbance on a Nanodrop 2000c. This clone was detected once. The antigen it binds to is not known. Base quality data are lacking; no much larger clone is found one base away. Using the deep immunoSEQ assay, multiplex PCR amplified TCR CDR3 regions from genomic DNA. Genomic DNA extracted from each cell subset was distributed evenly over all wells of several immunoSEQ 96-well plates, and each plate served as one replicate. For sorted subsets, approximately 0.2 ug of genomic DNA, equivalent to 25,000 to 30,000 T cell genomes, went into each replicate PCR. Purified libraries were measured with a Qubit 3.0 fluorometer, size-checked on a Bioanalyzer 2100, and measured again with the KAPA Library Quantification kit. Every immunoSEQ 96-well plate was sequenced on a separate single-read 150-cycle Illumina NextSeq 550 flow cell. As for how the authors treated the data: The immunoSEQ output contained only junctional sequences without quality scores, so filtering could not match that applied to full-length reads. To assign V/J genes and CDR3, sequences were annotated using PyIR, a Python wrapper for IgBLAST v1.9, with IMGT germline references. Reads were filtered out if the reads had weak V/J assignments (E-value above 1e-6), no CDR3, stop codons, out-of-frame junctions, or ambiguous translated residues. A V3J clonotype was defined by an identical inferred V gene, J gene, and CDR3 amino acid sequence. The percentage overlap between two repertoires was calculated by dividing the number of shared unique clonotypes by the size of the smaller repertoire. Three approaches were used to assess repertoire richness: RTK rarefaction, the Chao1 estimator, and Recon v2.1 estimates of unobserved clonotypes. Generation probabilities for all TCRbeta clonotypes obtained by the gDNA method from a few donors were computed using OLGA. Sourced from immuneACCESS, this table was stored by TCRdb with only in-frame sequences that have V and J called. A share of the clones is absent; for the studies checked, an unresolved V gene accounts for under half, and the remainder has no known explanation. That table gives V, J and clone size, and the DNA gave D and trimming. This sample is represented by approximately 2.5 million clones; 90% to 95% of them were singletons. The ten largest make up about 0.38% of the sample.

This TCR derives from a man younger than 30 in good health. Some clones in this sample may be carry-over from other donors' samples. Source material: naive CD4+ T cells from PBMCs. The cell subset or site label, read with the paper, signifies: CD45RA+ positively selected.

The CDR3 sequence is CASSRVAQSDEQFF. The DNA sequence is as follows: TGTGCCAGCAGCCGAGTGGCGCAGAGCGATGAGCAGTTCTTC. This sequence uses TRBV9 and TRBJ2-1, with the D gene not confidently named. Reading the germline V gene gives CDR1 SGDLS and CDR2 YYNGEE. The CDR3 has 14 amino acids, counting the end cysteine and phenylalanine. Left in the record is the CDR3 DNA by itself, 42 bases read in frame from the first base. V is pared back by 4 bases and J by 8 bases, with 16 bases lying between the germline termini.